The source of this T cell receptor (beta chain) is a study of OX40 agonist ivuxolimab in advanced cancers. General study points: Normalized expansion of T-cell clones was also low for some nonresponders.

Regarding this clone: Its specificity is not known.

Profiling relied on immunoSEQ multiplex PCR, and the TCRdb table lists in-frame clones only, not all of them. The data contain 46,000 or so clones, more than 85% of them singletons. Between the trimmed V and J ends, which lost 4 bases and 2 bases, there was a span of 9 bases. CDR1 and CDR2 from the germline V gene are SQVTM and ANQGSEA. The CDR3 totals 12 residues. The sequence derives from an adult with an advanced solid tumor such as melanoma, head and neck, liver or kidney cancer. The specimen was CD4+ or CD8+ T cells sorted from blood, collected in a trial of the OX40 agonist ivuxolimab. The rearrangement links TRBV29-1 to TRBJ2-7, with a tentative D call TRBD1 (6 bases). The CDR3 nucleotides read TGCAGCGTTGGACAGGCCACCTACGAGCAGTACTTC. Translated: CSVGQATYEQYF.